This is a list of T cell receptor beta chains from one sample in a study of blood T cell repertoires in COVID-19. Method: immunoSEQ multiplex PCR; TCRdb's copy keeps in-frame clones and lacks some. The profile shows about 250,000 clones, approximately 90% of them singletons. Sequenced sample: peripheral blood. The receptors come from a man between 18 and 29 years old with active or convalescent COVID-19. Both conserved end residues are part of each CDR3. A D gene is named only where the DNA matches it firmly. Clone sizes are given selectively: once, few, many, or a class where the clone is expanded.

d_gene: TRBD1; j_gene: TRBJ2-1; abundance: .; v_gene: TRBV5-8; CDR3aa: CASSLWGTDEQFF; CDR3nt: TGTGCCAGCAGCTTGTGGGGGACAGATGAGCAGTTCTTC
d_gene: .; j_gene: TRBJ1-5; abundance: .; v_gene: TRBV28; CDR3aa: CLVGGAGQPQHF; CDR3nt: TGCCTCGTGGGGGGGGCAGGTCAGCCCCAGCATTTT
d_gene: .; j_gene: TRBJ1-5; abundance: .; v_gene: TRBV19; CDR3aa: CASSSGAGSNQPQHF; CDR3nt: TGTGCCAGTAGTAGTGGGGCAGGTAGCAATCAGCCCCAGCATTTT
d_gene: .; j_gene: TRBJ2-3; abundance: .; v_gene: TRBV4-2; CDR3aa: CASSQALIEAQYF; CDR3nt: TGTGCCAGCAGCCAAGCCCTCATAGAGGCGCAGTATTTT
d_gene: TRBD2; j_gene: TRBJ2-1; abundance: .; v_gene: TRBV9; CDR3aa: CASSSTLTSGKFEQFF; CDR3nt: TGTGCCAGCAGCTCAACCTTGACTAGCGGGAAATTCGAGCAGTTCTTC
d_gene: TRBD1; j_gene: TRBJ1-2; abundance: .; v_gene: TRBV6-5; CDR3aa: CASSPRDSYGYTF; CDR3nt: TGTGCCAGCAGTCCCCGGGACAGCTATGGCTACACCTTC
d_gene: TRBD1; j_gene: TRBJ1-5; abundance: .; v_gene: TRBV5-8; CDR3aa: CASSRPGQGNQPQHF; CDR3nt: TGTGCCAGCAGCCGCCCGGGACAGGGCAATCAGCCCCAGCATTTT
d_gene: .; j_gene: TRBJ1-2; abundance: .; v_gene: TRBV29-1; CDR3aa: CSVARDNLNYGYTF; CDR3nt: TGCAGCGTTGCCCGGGACAACCTCAACTATGGCTACACCTTC
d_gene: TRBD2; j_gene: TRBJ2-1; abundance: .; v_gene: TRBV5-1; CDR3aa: CASSGSSGSFYNEQFF; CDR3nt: TGCGCCAGCAGCGGTTCTAGCGGATCATTCTACAATGAGCAGTTCTTC
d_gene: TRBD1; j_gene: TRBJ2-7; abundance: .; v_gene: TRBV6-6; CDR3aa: CASGGTGGEEQYF; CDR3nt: TGTGCCAGCGGCGGGACAGGCGGGGAGGAGCAGTACTTC
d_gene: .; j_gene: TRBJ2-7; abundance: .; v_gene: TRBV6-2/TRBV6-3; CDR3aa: CASSVRGRYREQYF; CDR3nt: TGTGCCAGCAGTGTCAGGGGCAGGTATCGAGAGCAGTACTTC
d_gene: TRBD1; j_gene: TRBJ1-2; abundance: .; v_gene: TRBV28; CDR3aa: CASSPPFGQGGGYTF; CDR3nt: TGTGCCAGCAGTCCACCCTTCGGACAGGGGGGCGGCTACACCTTC
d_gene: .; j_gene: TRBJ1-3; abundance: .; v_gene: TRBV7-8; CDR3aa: CASSLVSGSSGNTIYF; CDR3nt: TGTGCCAGCAGCTTAGTCTCGGGGAGCTCTGGAAACACCATATATTTT
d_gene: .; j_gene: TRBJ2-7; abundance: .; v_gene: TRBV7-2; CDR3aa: CASSLDSFSHSYEQYF; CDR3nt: TGTGCCAGCAGCTTAGATTCATTTAGTCACTCCTACGAGCAGTACTTC
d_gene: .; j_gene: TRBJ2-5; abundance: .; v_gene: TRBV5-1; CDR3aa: CASRPSGVQETQYF; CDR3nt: TGCGCCAGCAGGCCTTCGGGGGTCCAAGAGACCCAGTACTTC
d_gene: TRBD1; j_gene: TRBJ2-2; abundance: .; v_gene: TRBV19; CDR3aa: CASSILDRDGGELFF; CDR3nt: TGTGCCAGTAGTATCTTAGACAGGGACGGGGGGGAGCTGTTTTTT
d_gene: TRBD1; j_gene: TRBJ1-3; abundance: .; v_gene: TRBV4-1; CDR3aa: CASSQTDRGTGNTIYF; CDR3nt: TGCGCCAGCAGCCAGACTGACAGGGGAACTGGAAACACCATATATTTT
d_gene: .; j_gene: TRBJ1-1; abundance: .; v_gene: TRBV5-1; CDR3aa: CASSLVRLGVGTEAFF; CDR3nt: TGCGCCAGCAGCTTGGTACGATTAGGGGTTGGGACTGAAGCTTTCTTT
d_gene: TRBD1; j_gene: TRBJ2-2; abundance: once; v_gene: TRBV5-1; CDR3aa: CASSLEEQGRGELFF; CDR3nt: TGCGCCAGCAGCTTGGAGGAACAGGGGAGAGGGGAGCTGTTTTTT
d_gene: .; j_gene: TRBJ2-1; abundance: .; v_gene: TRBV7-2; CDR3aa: CASSARTDYNEQFF; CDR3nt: TGTGCCAGCAGCGCACGGACTGATTACAATGAGCAGTTCTTC
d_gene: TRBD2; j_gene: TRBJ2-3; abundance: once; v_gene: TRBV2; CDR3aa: CASSGAGPPTDTQYF; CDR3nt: TGTGCCAGCAGTGGAGCGGGGCCCCCCACAGATACGCAGTATTTT
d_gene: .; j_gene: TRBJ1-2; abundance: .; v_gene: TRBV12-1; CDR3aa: CASSFLRARYGYTF; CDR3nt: TGTGCCAGCAGCTTTCTCCGCGCCCGCTATGGCTACACCTTC
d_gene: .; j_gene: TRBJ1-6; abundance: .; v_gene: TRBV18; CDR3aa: CASSPSQGSNSPLHF; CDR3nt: TGTGCCAGCTCACCAAGCCAGGGGAGTAATTCACCCCTCCACTTT
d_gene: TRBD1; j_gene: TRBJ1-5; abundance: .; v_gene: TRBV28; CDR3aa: CASSPGGSQPQHF; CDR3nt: TGTGCCAGCAGTCCAGGGGGCTCTCAGCCCCAGCATTTT
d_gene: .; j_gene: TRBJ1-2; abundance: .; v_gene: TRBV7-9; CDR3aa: CASSLGPPTRGYGYTF; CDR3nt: TGTGCCAGCAGCTTAGGTCCCCCTACCCGCGGTTATGGCTACACCTTC
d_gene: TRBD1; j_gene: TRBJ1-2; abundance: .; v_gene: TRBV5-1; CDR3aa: CASSPGQGTNYGYTF; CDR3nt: TGCGCCAGCAGCCCGGGACAGGGAACAAACTATGGCTACACCTTC
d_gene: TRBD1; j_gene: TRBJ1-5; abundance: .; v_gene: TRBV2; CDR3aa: CASSEYGGQGYSNQPQHF; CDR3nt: TGTGCCAGCAGTGAATATGGGGGACAGGGCTATAGCAATCAGCCCCAGCATTTT
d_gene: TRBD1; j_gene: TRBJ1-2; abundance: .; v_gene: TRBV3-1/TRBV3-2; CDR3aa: CASREGARGYTF; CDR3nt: TGTGCCAGCCGGGAGGGGGCACGGGGCTACACCTTC
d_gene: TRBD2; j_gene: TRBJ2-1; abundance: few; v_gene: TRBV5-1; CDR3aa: CASSLTLGRAGNEQFF; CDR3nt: TGCGCCAGCAGCCTAACGTTGGGGAGGGCCGGCAATGAGCAGTTCTTC
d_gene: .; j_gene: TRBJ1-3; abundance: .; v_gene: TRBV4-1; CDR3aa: CASSQQGQGPSGNTIYF; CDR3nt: TGCGCCAGCAGCCAACAAGGACAAGGGCCGAGTGGAAACACCATATATTTT
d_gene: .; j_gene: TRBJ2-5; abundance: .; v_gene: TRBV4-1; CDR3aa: CASSQDGDSLGSQYF; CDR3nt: TGCGCCAGCAGCCAAGATGGTGACTCCCTAGGGAGCCAGTACTTC